Listed here is a single TCR beta chain. This CDR3 has 14 amino acids. Germline V gives CDR1 LGHDT, CDR2 YNNKEL (reference sequence). Trimming left V 0 bases short and J 2 bases short, with 7 bases between. Clones were read by immunoSEQ multiplex PCR, and TCRdb kept only the in-frame ones, dropping some. This sample has some 80,000 clones, with nearly 90% found just once. This entry comes from a study of control samples from healthy donors and cancer patients. V and J are TRBV3-1 (or the pseudogene TRBV3-2) and TRBJ2-5; a weak D match, TRBD2 (5 bases). The TCR was taken from a man in his fifties or sixties in good health. The specimen sequenced was blood. CDR3 in amino acids: CASSQDGLQETQYF. The CDR3 DNA reads TGTGCCAGCAGCCAAGATGGACTTCAAGAGACCCAGTACTTC.